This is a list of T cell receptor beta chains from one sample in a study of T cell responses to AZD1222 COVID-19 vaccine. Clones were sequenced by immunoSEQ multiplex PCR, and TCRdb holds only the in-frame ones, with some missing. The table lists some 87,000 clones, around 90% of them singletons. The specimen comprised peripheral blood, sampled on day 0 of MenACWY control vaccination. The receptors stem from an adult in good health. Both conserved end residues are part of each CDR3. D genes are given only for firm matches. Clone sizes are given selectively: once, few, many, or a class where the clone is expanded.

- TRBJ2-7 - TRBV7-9 TGTGCCAGCAGGCCCCCCGGTGGGAGCAAGTCGTACGAGCAGTACTTC CASRPPGGSKSYEQYF
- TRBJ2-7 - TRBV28 TGTGCCAGCAGTTCGCCGTCGGAAGCCGGGCGGATCGAGCAGTACTTC CASSSPSEAGRIEQYF
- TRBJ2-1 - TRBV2 TGTGCCAGCAGTGAAACCCACTGGAGCTCCTACAATGAGCAGTTCTTC CASSETHWSSYNEQFF
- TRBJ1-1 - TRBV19 TGTGCCAGTAGTCCTTCGAAGGGGGGGCTACGGACTGAAGCTTTCTTT CASSPSKGGLRTEAFF
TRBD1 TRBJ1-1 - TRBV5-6 TGTGCCAGCAGCCAGTACGGCTCCGGACAGGGAACTGAAGCTTTCTTT CASSQYGSGQGTEAFF
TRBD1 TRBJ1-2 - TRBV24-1 TGTGCCACCAGTGATGCCGGGACAGGGGATGGCTACACCTTC CATSDAGTGDGYTF
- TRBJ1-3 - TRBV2 TGTGCCAGCGGCCGGGAGGGAAACACCATATATTTT CASGREGNTIYF
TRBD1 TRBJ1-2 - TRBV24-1 TGTGCCACCAGTGATCGACAGGGGCGGCAGGGCTACACCTTC CATSDRQGRQGYTF
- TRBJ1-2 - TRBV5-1 TGCGCCAGCAGCTTCGGACAGTACGATTATGGCTACACCTTC CASSFGQYDYGYTF
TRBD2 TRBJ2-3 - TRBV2 TGTGCCAGCGGCGGGACTAGCGGCACAGATACGCAGTATTTT CASGGTSGTDTQYF
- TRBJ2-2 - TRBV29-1 TGCAGCGTTCGTGGGATAGCGGATCGTAACACCGGGGAGCTGTTTTTT CSVRGIADRNTGELFF
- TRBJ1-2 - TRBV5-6 TGTGCCAGCAGCCCTCGGGTTTTGGAGGCTAACTATGGCTACACCTTC CASSPRVLEANYGYTF
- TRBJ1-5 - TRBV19 TGTGCCAGTAGTATCCAAAGCAATCAGCCCCAGCATTTT CASSIQSNQPQHF
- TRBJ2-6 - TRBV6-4 TGTGCCAGCAGCCCGACTGGGGCCAACGTCCTGACTTTC CASSPTGANVLTF
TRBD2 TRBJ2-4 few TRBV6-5 TGTGCCAGCACTCCACTAGCGGGCTACAAAAACATTCAGTACTTC CASTPLAGYKNIQYF
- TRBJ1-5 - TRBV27 TGTGCCAGCAGTTTCGGGCATAACAATCAGCCCCAGCATTTT CASSFGHNNQPQHF
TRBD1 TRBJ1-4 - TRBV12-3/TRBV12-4 TGTGCCAGCAGGCCGAGACAGGGGGCGAAACTGTTTTTT CASRPRQGAKLFF
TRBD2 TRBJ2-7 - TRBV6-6 TGTGCCAGCAACCGGGACTACGCCTACGAGCAGTACTTC CASNRDYAYEQYF
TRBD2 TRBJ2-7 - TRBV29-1 TGCAGCGTTGAAGAAAATTCGGGGGGAGAAGAGCAGTACTTC CSVEENSGGEEQYF
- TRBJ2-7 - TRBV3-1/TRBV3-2 TGTGCCAGCAGCCATGAAGTCTCCTACGAGCAGTACTTC CASSHEVSYEQYF
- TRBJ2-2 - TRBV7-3 TGTGCCAGCAGCTTAGGGGTTAGCAACTTTATATACACCGGGGAGCTGTTTTTT CASSLGVSNFIYTGELFF
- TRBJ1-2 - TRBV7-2 TGTGCCAGCAGCTCCGGAGGAACTAACTATGGCTACACCTTC CASSSGGTNYGYTF
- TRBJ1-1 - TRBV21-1 TGTGCCAGCAGCGCGAGGAGGGAAAACACTGAAGCTTTCTTT CASSARRENTEAFF